This is a list of T cell receptor beta chains from one sample in a study of neurological immune-mediated disorders. TCRdb independently ran MiXCR on the 5' RACE reads; one entry per CDR3 protein. This sample has tens of thousands of distinct CDR3 sequences, with 3.4% found just once. The source material was PBMCs. The receptors derive from a man aged 35-49 years with multiple sclerosis. CDR3s include the opening cysteine and the closing phenylalanine or tryptophan. Fields, in order: J gene, D gene, V gene, CDR3 protein. A D gene is named only where the DNA matches it firmly.

J gene: TRBJ2-4
D gene: -
V gene: TRBV20-1
CDR3 protein: CSASGVAKAKNIQYF

J gene: TRBJ2-2
D gene: -
V gene: TRBV24-1
CDR3 protein: CATSVGQYTGELFF

J gene: TRBJ2-5
D gene: -
V gene: TRBV12-3/TRBV12-4
CDR3 protein: CASSSRLRTPSGTQYF

J gene: TRBJ2-2
D gene: TRBD1
V gene: TRBV12-3/TRBV12-4
CDR3 protein: CASSSGTGGAGELFF

J gene: TRBJ2-1
D gene: TRBD2
V gene: TRBV20-1
CDR3 protein: CSARSGTSGSTNEQFF

J gene: TRBJ1-1
D gene: TRBD1
V gene: TRBV7-6
CDR3 protein: CASSSHRGDTEAFF

J gene: TRBJ2-2
D gene: -
V gene: TRBV25-1
CDR3 protein: CASSKSRATGELFF

J gene: TRBJ2-7
D gene: -
V gene: TRBV10-3
CDR3 protein: CAISDGTYATEQYF

J gene: TRBJ1-5
D gene: -
V gene: TRBV12-3/TRBV12-4
CDR3 protein: CASRRSGGLSNQPQHF

J gene: TRBJ2-5
D gene: TRBD1
V gene: TRBV6-5
CDR3 protein: CASSRGQGAETQYF

J gene: TRBJ2-7
D gene: -
V gene: TRBV20-1
CDR3 protein: CSARDKGGYSYEQYF

J gene: TRBJ1-1
D gene: -
V gene: TRBV21-1
CDR3 protein: CASSTGGTGTTEAFF

J gene: TRBJ1-5
D gene: -
V gene: TRBV5-5
CDR3 protein: CASSLREGVIQPQHF

J gene: TRBJ1-3
D gene: -
V gene: TRBV5-1
CDR3 protein: CASSFSGDNSGNTIYF

J gene: TRBJ2-7
D gene: -
V gene: TRBV20-1
CDR3 protein: CSARGAEHYEQYF

J gene: TRBJ2-4
D gene: -
V gene: TRBV21-1
CDR3 protein: CASSIGERAKNIQYF

J gene: TRBJ2-7
D gene: -
V gene: TRBV12-3/TRBV12-4
CDR3 protein: CASSLLDYEQYF

J gene: TRBJ2-2
D gene: -
V gene: TRBV7-9
CDR3 protein: CASSPNTGELFF

J gene: TRBJ2-2
D gene: -
V gene: TRBV7-8
CDR3 protein: CASSPLRAMSVNTGELFF

J gene: TRBJ2-3
D gene: -
V gene: TRBV9
CDR3 protein: CASSVSGSTDTQYF

J gene: TRBJ2-7
D gene: -
V gene: TRBV5-1
CDR3 protein: CASSLGTLGRDEQYF

J gene: TRBJ1-5
D gene: -
V gene: TRBV27
CDR3 protein: CASSLNAAPGGGPQHF

J gene: TRBJ1-2
D gene: -
V gene: TRBV21-1
CDR3 protein: CASSSGRYMPNYGYTF

J gene: TRBJ2-1
D gene: TRBD1
V gene: TRBV10-3
CDR3 protein: CAIGTGQGAVNEQFF

J gene: TRBJ1-5
D gene: -
V gene: TRBV20-1
CDR3 protein: CSARGIGMGNQPQHF

J gene: TRBJ1-1
D gene: -
V gene: TRBV20-1
CDR3 protein: CSARDHRMNTEAFF

J gene: TRBJ2-1
D gene: -
V gene: TRBV27
CDR3 protein: CASSLSNSGGYNEQFF

J gene: TRBJ1-2
D gene: TRBD1
V gene: TRBV18
CDR3 protein: CASSPPVTGYGYTF

J gene: TRBJ2-2
D gene: TRBD1
V gene: TRBV25-1
CDR3 protein: CASSSKTGGDPFNRELFF

J gene: TRBJ1-5
D gene: TRBD1
V gene: TRBV18
CDR3 protein: CASSGTGDQPQHF

J gene: TRBJ2-7
D gene: TRBD1
V gene: TRBV20-1
CDR3 protein: CSARRQQGNNEQYF

J gene: TRBJ2-2
D gene: -
V gene: TRBV12-3/TRBV12-4
CDR3 protein: CASSFERVTGELFF

J gene: TRBJ2-1
D gene: -
V gene: TRBV29-1
CDR3 protein: CSVEDQAGGNEQFF

J gene: TRBJ2-5
D gene: TRBD2
V gene: TRBV3-1
CDR3 protein: CASSSLVASGTQETQYF

J gene: TRBJ2-7
D gene: TRBD1
V gene: TRBV20-1
CDR3 protein: CSARRTGSEQYF

J gene: TRBJ2-7
D gene: -
V gene: TRBV7-6
CDR3 protein: CASSPLQGREQYF

J gene: TRBJ2-1
D gene: TRBD2
V gene: TRBV5-1
CDR3 protein: CASSYGRAFTVNEQFF

J gene: TRBJ2-5
D gene: -
V gene: TRBV27
CDR3 protein: CASSLFGRGTQYF

J gene: TRBJ2-1
D gene: TRBD1
V gene: TRBV20-1
CDR3 protein: CSAKGQISYNEQFF

J gene: TRBJ2-7
D gene: TRBD1
V gene: TRBV25-1
CDR3 protein: CASSEDRDFSYEQYF

J gene: TRBJ2-3
D gene: -
V gene: TRBV11-3
CDR3 protein: CASSLAPWKGEDTQYF

J gene: TRBJ2-5
D gene: TRBD2
V gene: TRBV5-1
CDR3 protein: CASSLNGGGALETQYF

J gene: TRBJ1-5
D gene: -
V gene: TRBV20-1
CDR3 protein: CSARRGAGQPQHF

J gene: TRBJ1-5
D gene: -
V gene: TRBV21-1
CDR3 protein: CASTSRGGHSNQPQHF

J gene: TRBJ2-1
D gene: -
V gene: TRBV5-1
CDR3 protein: CASSLDSKQFF

J gene: TRBJ1-1
D gene: -
V gene: TRBV5-1
CDR3 protein: CASSLGTNTEAFF

J gene: TRBJ2-3
D gene: -
V gene: TRBV20-1
CDR3 protein: CSARMVGGRTDTQYF

J gene: TRBJ1-4
D gene: -
V gene: TRBV2
CDR3 protein: CASIGGAANEKLFF

J gene: TRBJ2-3
D gene: TRBD1
V gene: TRBV5-1
CDR3 protein: CASRDRGTDTQYF

J gene: TRBJ2-3
D gene: -
V gene: TRBV7-6
CDR3 protein: CASSLSVRDTQYF

J gene: TRBJ2-2
D gene: -
V gene: TRBV7-8
CDR3 protein: CASSLGTAGLLGELFF

J gene: TRBJ2-5
D gene: -
V gene: TRBV5-1
CDR3 protein: CASSFAGAQETQYF

J gene: TRBJ2-1
D gene: -
V gene: TRBV7-2
CDR3 protein: CASSYGTGFEQFF